The rows below give T cell receptor beta chains drawn from one sample of a study of beta chain features in type 1 diabetes. Sequencing was performed with immunoSEQ multiplex PCR; in TCRdb, only in-frame clones are kept and a portion is missing. The sample lists approximately 380,000 clones; approximately 16% were seen once. The sequencing input was naive CD4+ T cells from blood. These receptors originate from a woman aged 18-30 years in good health. The CDR3 runs from the conserved cysteine through the conserved F or W. Fields, in order: J gene, V gene, D gene, clone size, CDR3 DNA, CDR3 protein. A D gene is named only where the DNA matches it firmly. Clone size is stated in some rows and not others, as once, few, many or a class when expanded.

>TRBJ2-7|TRBV2|TRBD1|NA
TGTGCCAGCACCCAGGACAGGGGTTCCTACGAGCAGTACTTC
CASTQDRGSYEQYF
>TRBJ1-2|TRBV5-1|NA|NA
TGCGCCAGCAGCTTGACAGGAGAATATGGCTACACCTTC
CASSLTGEYGYTF
>TRBJ2-1|TRBV9|NA|NA
TGTGCCAGCAGCGAGGGGGGGGGACTTACCTACAATGAGCAGTTCTTC
CASSEGGGLTYNEQFF
>TRBJ2-2|TRBV7-9|TRBD1|NA
TGTGCCAGCAGATTCCAAGGGACAGGGCAAACCGGGGAGCTGTTTTTT
CASRFQGTGQTGELFF
>TRBJ2-3|TRBV29-1|TRBD1|few
TGCAGCGTTGAGAGACAGGGTGCAGATACGCAGTATTTT
CSVERQGADTQYF
>TRBJ2-4|TRBV7-3|NA|once
TGTGCCAGCAGCTTAAGGGGGGACGTTCAGTACTTC
CASSLRGDVQYF
>TRBJ2-3|TRBV29-1|TRBD2|few
TGCAGCGTCGCCCTAGCGGGGGTAGGCACAGATACGCAGTATTTT
CSVALAGVGTDTQYF
>TRBJ1-1|TRBV6-5|NA|NA
TGTGCCAGCAGTTACAACAGGGAGAAAGCTTTCTTT
CASSYNREKAFF
>TRBJ1-3|TRBV30|NA|NA
TGTGCCTGCTGGCCCAGGGTCGGTGGAAACACCATATATTTT
CACWPRVGGNTIYF
>TRBJ1-2|TRBV5-5|NA|NA
TGTGCCAGCAGCTTCCGGGGGGATAACTATGGCTACACCTTC
CASSFRGDNYGYTF
>TRBJ2-1|TRBV30|TRBD2|few
TGTGCCTGGAGTACCTTAGCGGGAGAGAGCTCCTACAATGAGCAGTTCTTC
CAWSTLAGESSYNEQFF
>TRBJ2-5|TRBV14|TRBD2|few
TGTGCCAGCAGCCTGATTCCGGGACTAGCGGGAGAAGAGACCCAGTACTTC
CASSLIPGLAGEETQYF
>TRBJ2-3|TRBV5-1|TRBD2|few
TGCGCCAGCAGCTTGACAGGAGGGACTAGCGGGAGGTACCCAGATACGCAGTATTTT
CASSLTGGTSGRYPDTQYF
>TRBJ2-5|TRBV6-1|TRBD1|few
TGTGCCAGCAACAGAATTGCCAGGGGGGAGACCCAGTACTTC
CASNRIARGETQYF
>TRBJ1-1|TRBV6-5|NA|NA
TGTGCCAGCAGTTACTGGGGACAAGTGGACACTGAAGCTTTCTTT
CASSYWGQVDTEAFF
>TRBJ1-5|TRBV30|TRBD1|NA
TGTGCCTGGGGATACAGGGGCTTTCAGCCCCAGCATTTT
CAWGYRGFQPQHF
>TRBJ1-1|TRBV6-1|NA|NA
TGTGCCAGCTACTACGGGGTCTTTAACACTGAAGCTTTCTTT
CASYYGVFNTEAFF
>TRBJ1-1|TRBV27|NA|few
TGTGCCAGCAGCCTCAGGGAGAACACTGAAGCTTTCTTT
CASSLRENTEAFF
>TRBJ2-1|TRBV5-1|TRBD2|few
TGCGCCAGCAGCTTGTTGGCTAGCGGATACAATGAGCAGTTCTTC
CASSLLASGYNEQFF
>TRBJ2-7|TRBV7-2|NA|few
TGTGCCAGCAGCTTAGGTTGGGCGGGAAGGGTAACCTACGAGCAGTACTTC
CASSLGWAGRVTYEQYF
>TRBJ2-7|TRBV20-1|NA|few
TGCAGTGCTGTCCATCCGGACGAGCAGTACTTC
CSAVHPDEQYF
>TRBJ1-1|TRBV7-9|NA|NA
TGTGCCAGCAGCTTAGTGACACAGGGTGAAGCTTTCTTT
CASSLVTQGEAFF
>TRBJ2-1|TRBV10-3|NA|NA
TGTGCCATCTCCCCAGGGAACAATGAGCAGTTCTTC
CAISPGNNEQFF
>TRBJ2-2|TRBV6-1|NA|NA
TGTGCCAGCCTCCTCCCCAGGATAAACACCGGGGAGCTGTTTTTT
CASLLPRINTGELFF
>TRBJ2-1|TRBV4-1|NA|NA
TGCGCCAGCAGCCAAGATGCCGGGTCCTACAATGAGCAGTTCTTC
CASSQDAGSYNEQFF
>TRBJ2-7|TRBV10-3|TRBD2|few
TGTGCCATCAGTGGAGTGTCGACTAGCGGGAGGATCTCCTACGAGCAGTACTTC
CAISGVSTSGRISYEQYF
>TRBJ2-3|TRBV30|NA|few
TGTGCCTGGAGTGTGGTAGGAGGGAGCACAGATACGCAGTATTTT
CAWSVVGGSTDTQYF